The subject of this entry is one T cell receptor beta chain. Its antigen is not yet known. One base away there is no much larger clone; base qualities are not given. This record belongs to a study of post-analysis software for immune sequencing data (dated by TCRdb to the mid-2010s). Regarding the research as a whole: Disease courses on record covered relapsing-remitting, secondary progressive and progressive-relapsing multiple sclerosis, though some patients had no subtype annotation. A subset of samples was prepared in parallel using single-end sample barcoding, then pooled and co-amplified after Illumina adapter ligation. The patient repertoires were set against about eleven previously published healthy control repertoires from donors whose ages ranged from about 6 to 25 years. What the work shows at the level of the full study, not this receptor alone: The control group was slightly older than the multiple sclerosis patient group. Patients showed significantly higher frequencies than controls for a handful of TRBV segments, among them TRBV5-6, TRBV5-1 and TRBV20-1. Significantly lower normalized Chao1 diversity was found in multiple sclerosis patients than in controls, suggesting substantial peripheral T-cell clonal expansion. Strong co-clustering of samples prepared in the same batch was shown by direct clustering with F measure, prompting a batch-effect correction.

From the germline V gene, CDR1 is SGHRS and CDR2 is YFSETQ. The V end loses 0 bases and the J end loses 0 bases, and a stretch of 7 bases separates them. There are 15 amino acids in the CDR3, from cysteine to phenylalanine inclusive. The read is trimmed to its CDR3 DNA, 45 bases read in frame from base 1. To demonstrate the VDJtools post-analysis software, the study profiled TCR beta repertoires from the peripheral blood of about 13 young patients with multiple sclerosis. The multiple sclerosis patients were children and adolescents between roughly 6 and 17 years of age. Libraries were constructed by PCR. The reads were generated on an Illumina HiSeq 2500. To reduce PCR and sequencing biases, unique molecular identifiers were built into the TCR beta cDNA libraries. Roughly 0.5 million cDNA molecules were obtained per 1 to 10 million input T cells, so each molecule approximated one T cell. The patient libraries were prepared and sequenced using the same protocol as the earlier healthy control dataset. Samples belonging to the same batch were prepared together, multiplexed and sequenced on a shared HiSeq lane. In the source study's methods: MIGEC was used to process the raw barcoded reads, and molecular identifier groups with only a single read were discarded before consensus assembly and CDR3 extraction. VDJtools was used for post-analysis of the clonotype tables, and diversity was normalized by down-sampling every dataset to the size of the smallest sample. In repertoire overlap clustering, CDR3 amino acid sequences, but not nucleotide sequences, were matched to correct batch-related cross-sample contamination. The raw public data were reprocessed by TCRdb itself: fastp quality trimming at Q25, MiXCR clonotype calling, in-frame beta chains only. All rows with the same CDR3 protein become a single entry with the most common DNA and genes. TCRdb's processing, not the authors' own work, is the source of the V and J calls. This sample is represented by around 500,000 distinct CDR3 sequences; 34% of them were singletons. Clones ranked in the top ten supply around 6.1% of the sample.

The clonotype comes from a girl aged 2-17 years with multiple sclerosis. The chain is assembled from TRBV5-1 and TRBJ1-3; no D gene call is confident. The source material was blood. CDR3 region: CASSLGQSSGNTIYF. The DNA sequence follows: TGCGCCAGCAGCTTGGGCCAGAGCTCTGGAAACACCATATATTTT.